A selection of T cell receptor beta chains follows, all from one sample in a study of CD8 T cells in Susac syndrome. TCRdb re-analysed the immunoSEQ multiplex PCR reads in MiXCR, keeping a single row per CDR3 protein. The data hold approximately 100,000 distinct CDR3 sequences, with 85% to 95% observed a single time. Sequencing was performed on CD8+ T cells from PBMCs. Every receptor here comes from a human donor in good health. The CDR3 runs from the conserved cysteine through the conserved F or W. Fields, in order: clone size, D gene, J gene, V gene, CDR3 protein, CDR3 DNA. The D gene is left open where the match is weak. The size field is filled for only some rows; it gives once, few, many or a size class.

once NA TRBJ2-5 TRBV7-6 CASSWGLTQETQYF TGTGCCAGCAGCTGGGGACTCACGCAAGAGACCCAGTACTTC
once TRBD1 TRBJ2-7 TRBV7-2 CASSPRTGFEQYF TGTGCCAGCAGCCCCCGGACAGGGTTCGAGCAGTACTTC
once TRBD2 TRBJ2-1 TRBV4-2 CASSPAGYLQQAEKAGTNEQFF TGTGCCAGCAGCCCTGCGGGTTATCTTCAACAGGCAGAAAAAGCGGGGACTAATGAGCAGTTCTTC
NA TRBD2 TRBJ2-1 TRBV3-1 CASSLTSGGSYNEQFF TGTGCCAGCAGCCTGACTAGCGGGGGCTCCTACAATGAGCAGTTCTTC
NA NA TRBJ1-2 TRBV7-8 CASSLGSGGGYGYTF TGTGCCAGCAGCTTAGGTTCGGGGGGCGGATATGGCTACACCTTC
once TRBD2 TRBJ2-5 TRBV4-2 CASSYVDSGSPQETQYF TGTGCCAGCAGTTACGTTGATAGCGGGAGTCCCCAAGAGACCCAGTACTTC
NA TRBD2 TRBJ2-1 TRBV7-6 CASSLEAGGPLLNEQFF TGTGCCAGCAGCTTAGAAGCGGGAGGGCCCTTGCTTAATGAGCAGTTCTTC
NA NA TRBJ1-4 TRBV14 CASSQQGATNEKLFF TGTGCCAGCAGCCAACAGGGAGCAACTAATGAAAAACTGTTTTTT
NA NA TRBJ2-1 TRBV12-3/TRBV12-4 CASGWGDKNEQFF TGTGCCAGCGGGTGGGGGGATAAAAATGAGCAGTTCTTC
NA TRBD2 TRBJ2-5 TRBV10-3 CAITATSGETQYF TGTGCCATCACCGCTACTAGCGGAGAGACCCAGTACTTC
NA TRBD1 TRBJ2-7 TRBV6-6 CASSLSGPPTGIEQYF TGTGCCAGCAGTTTATCGGGGCCTCCGACAGGGATCGAGCAGTACTTC
NA TRBD2 TRBJ2-7 TRBV19 CASSPGSGGTYEQYF TGTGCCAGTAGTCCGGGGAGCGGGGGAACCTACGAGCAGTACTTC
NA TRBD1 TRBJ2-2 TRBV27 CASSRTGWDTGELFF TGTGCCAGCAGCAGGACAGGGTGGGACACCGGGGAGCTGTTTTTT
NA TRBD2 TRBJ2-7 TRBV29-1 CSVGPSGYEQYF TGCAGCGTTGGGCCTAGCGGCTACGAGCAGTACTTC
NA NA TRBJ1-1 TRBV19 CASSMPGNTEAFF TGTGCCAGTAGTATGCCCGGGAACACTGAAGCTTTCTTT
NA NA TRBJ2-2 TRBV4-3 CASSQESQGVGELFF TGCGCCAGCAGCCAAGAGTCTCAGGGAGTCGGGGAGCTGTTTTTT
NA NA TRBJ1-1 TRBV28 CASSPPGNRGGNTEAFF TGTGCCAGCAGCCCCCCGGGGAATCGGGGTGGGAACACTGAAGCTTTCTTT
NA TRBD1 TRBJ1-1 TRBV19 CASSMGGQGNTEAFF TGTGCCAGTAGTATGGGAGGACAGGGGAACACTGAAGCTTTCTTT
NA NA TRBJ1-1 TRBV7-8 CASSTWGQGGAFF TGTGCCAGCAGCACTTGGGGCCAAGGAGGAGCTTTCTTT
NA TRBD1 TRBJ2-2 TRBV28 CASSVPRTGSGELFF TGTGCCAGCAGTGTCCCCCGGACAGGGTCCGGGGAGCTGTTTTTT
NA NA TRBJ2-7 TRBV19 CATWDGFYEQYF TGTGCCACCTGGGACGGCTTCTACGAGCAGTACTTC
NA TRBD2 TRBJ2-1 TRBV14 CASSQLSGTSGSMQFF TGTGCCAGCAGCCAGCTATCCGGGACTAGCGGGAGTATGCAGTTCTTC
NA NA TRBJ2-3 TRBV20-1 CSAGSGVTDTQYF TGCAGTGCTGGGTCGGGAGTCACAGATACGCAGTATTTT
NA TRBD1 TRBJ2-2 TRBV30 CAWSVKGAWNTGELFF TGTGCCTGGAGTGTAAAGGGGGCATGGAACACCGGGGAGCTGTTTTTT
NA NA TRBJ2-7 TRBV6-6 CASITGRGPSYEQYF TGTGCCAGCATAACTGGTAGGGGTCCCTCGTACGAGCAGTACTTC
NA TRBD1 TRBJ2-1 TRBV5-1 CASSLGDRGINEQFF TGCGCCAGCAGCTTGGGAGACAGGGGCATCAATGAGCAGTTCTTC
NA TRBD1 TRBJ2-1 TRBV7-9 CASSPGQGKDEQFF TGTGCCAGCAGCCCGGGACAGGGGAAGGATGAGCAGTTCTTC
once TRBD2 TRBJ2-3 TRBV20-1 CSASGGSRDTQYF TGCAGTGCTAGCGGCGGGAGTCGAGATACGCAGTATTTT
NA TRBD2 TRBJ2-3 TRBV29-1 CSALFSTSGPWASTDTQYF TGCAGCGCTCTCTTTTCAACTAGCGGTCCCTGGGCTAGCACAGATACGCAGTATTTT